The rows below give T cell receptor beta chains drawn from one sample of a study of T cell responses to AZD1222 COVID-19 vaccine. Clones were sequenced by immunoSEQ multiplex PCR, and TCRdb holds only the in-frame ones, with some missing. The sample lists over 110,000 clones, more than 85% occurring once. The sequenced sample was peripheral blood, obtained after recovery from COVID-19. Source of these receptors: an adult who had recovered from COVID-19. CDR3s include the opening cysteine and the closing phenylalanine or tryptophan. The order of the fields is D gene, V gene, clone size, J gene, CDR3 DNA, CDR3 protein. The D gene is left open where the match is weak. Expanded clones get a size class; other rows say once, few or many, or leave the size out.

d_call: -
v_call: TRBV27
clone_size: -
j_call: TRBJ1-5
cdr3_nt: TGTGCCAGCAGTCGAGCAGGGTTTAATCAGCCCCAGCATTTT
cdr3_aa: CASSRAGFNQPQHF

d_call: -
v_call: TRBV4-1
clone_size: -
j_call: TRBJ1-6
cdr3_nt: TGCGCCAGCAGCCTCCTACCGACAGTCGCCAATTCACCCCTCCACTTT
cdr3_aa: CASSLLPTVANSPLHF

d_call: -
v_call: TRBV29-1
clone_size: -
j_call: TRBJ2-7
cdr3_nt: TGCAGCGTTAATTCGCCGTCCGAGCAGTACTTC
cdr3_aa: CSVNSPSEQYF

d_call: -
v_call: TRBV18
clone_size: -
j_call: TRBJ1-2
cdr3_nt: TGTGCCAGCAGAGGGGGGGATTATGGCTACACCTTC
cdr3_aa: CASRGGDYGYTF

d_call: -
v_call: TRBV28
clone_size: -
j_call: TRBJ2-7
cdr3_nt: TGTGCCAGCAAAGGTGGGGCAGAAGGTTCCTACGAGCAGTACTTC
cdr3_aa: CASKGGAEGSYEQYF

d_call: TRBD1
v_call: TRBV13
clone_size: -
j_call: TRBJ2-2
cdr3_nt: TGTGCCATCAGCTCTTCATGGACAGGGAACACCGGGGAGCTGTTTTTT
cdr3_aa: CAISSSWTGNTGELFF

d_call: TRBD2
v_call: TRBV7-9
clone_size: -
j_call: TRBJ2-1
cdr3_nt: TGTGCCAGCAGCTTGGGACTAGCGGGAGGGCCAATAGGTGAGCAGTTCTTC
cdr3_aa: CASSLGLAGGPIGEQFF

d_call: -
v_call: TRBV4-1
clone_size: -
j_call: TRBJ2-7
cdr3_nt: TGCGCCAGCAGCCTCTCCGGGAACTACGAGCAGTACTTC
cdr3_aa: CASSLSGNYEQYF

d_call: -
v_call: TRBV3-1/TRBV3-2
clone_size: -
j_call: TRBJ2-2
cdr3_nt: TGTGCCAGCAGCCAATCATCTCCGGGGTTATCCACCGGGGAGCTGTTTTTT
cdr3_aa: CASSQSSPGLSTGELFF

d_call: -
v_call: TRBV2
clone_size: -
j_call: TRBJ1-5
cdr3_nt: TGTGCCAGCAGGTGGGGGCAGGGAAGCAATCAGCCCCAGCATTTT
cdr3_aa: CASRWGQGSNQPQHF

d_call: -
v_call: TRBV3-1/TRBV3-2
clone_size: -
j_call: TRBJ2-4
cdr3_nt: TGTGCCAGCAGCTCACGTGGGCTAGACAAAAACATTCAGTACTTC
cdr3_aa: CASSSRGLDKNIQYF

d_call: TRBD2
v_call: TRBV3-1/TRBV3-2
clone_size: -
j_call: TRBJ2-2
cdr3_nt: TGTGCCAGCAGCCAGGGACTAGCGGGAGGGCCATCCGGGGAGCTGTTTTTT
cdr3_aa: CASSQGLAGGPSGELFF

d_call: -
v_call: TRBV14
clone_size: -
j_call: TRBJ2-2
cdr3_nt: TGTGCCAGCAGCCCCTGGACAGCGAACACCGGGGAGCTGTTTTTT
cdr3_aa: CASSPWTANTGELFF

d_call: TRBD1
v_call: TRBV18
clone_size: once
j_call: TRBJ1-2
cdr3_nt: TGTGCCAGCTCACCACGCCGGGGAGGGGGCGACCCTAACTATGGCTACACCTTC
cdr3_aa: CASSPRRGGGDPNYGYTF

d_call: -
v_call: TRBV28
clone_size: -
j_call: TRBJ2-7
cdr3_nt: TGTGCCAGCAGTTTCCGGTTTAGGGGGACCTACGAGCAGTACTTC
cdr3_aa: CASSFRFRGTYEQYF

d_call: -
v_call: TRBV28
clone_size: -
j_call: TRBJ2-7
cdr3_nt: TGTGCCATCCAAGGCTCCTACGAGCAGTACTTC
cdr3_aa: CAIQGSYEQYF

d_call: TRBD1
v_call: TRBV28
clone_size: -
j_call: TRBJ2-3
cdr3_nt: TGTGCCAGCAGTTTCCAGGGGGCGACCCCTAGCACAGATACGCAGTATTTT
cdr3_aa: CASSFQGATPSTDTQYF

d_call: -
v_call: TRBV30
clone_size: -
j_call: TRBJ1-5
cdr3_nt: TGTGCCTGGGCCCGGGACCAAGGCAATCAGCCCCAGCATTTT
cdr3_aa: CAWARDQGNQPQHF

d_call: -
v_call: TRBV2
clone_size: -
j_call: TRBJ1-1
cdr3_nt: TGTGCCAGCAGTGATCCAAGGGAAGGGGGGTTGAACACTGAAGCTTTCTTT
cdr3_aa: CASSDPREGGLNTEAFF

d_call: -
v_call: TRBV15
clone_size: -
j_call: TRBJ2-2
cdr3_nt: TGTGCCACCAGCAGAAACACCGGGGAGCTGTTTTTT
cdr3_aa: CATSRNTGELFF

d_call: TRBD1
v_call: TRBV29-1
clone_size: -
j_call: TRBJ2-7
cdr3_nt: TGCAGCGTTGTCGGAGGGGGACAGGGGATCACGGGTGCGTACGAGCAGTACTTC
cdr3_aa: CSVVGGGQGITGAYEQYF

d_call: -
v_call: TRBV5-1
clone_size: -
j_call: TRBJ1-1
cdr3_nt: TGCGCCAGCAGCCTGAAATTCGGAACCACTGAAGCTTTCTTT
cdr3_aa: CASSLKFGTTEAFF

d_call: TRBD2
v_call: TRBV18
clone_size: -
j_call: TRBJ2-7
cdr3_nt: TGTGCCAGCTCACCCCTGGGGGGGGTCGAGCAGTACTTC
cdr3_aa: CASSPLGGVEQYF

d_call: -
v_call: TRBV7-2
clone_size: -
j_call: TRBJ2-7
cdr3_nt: TGTGCCAGCAGCCGTTTGTCTATTATCTCCTACGAGCAGTACTTC
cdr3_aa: CASSRLSIISYEQYF

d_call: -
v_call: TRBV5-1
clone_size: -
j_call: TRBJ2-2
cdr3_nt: TGCGCCAGCAGCTGGACGAGGCAGACCGGGGAGCTGTTTTTT
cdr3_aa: CASSWTRQTGELFF

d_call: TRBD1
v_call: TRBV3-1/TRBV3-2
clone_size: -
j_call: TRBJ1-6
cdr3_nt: TGTGCCAGCAGCCAAGCGACAGGGGCTAATTCACCCCTCCACTTT
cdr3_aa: CASSQATGANSPLHF

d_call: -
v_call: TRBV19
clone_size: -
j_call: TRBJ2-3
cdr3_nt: TGTGCCAGTAGTATAGGTTTGGCAGATACGCAGTATTTT
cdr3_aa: CASSIGLADTQYF

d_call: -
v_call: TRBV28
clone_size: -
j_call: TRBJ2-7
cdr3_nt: TGTGCCAGCACCGGACAAGACAGGAGCTACGAGCAGTACTTC
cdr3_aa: CASTGQDRSYEQYF

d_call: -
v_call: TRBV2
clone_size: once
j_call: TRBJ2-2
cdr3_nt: TGTGCCAGCAGTGGGGGGGTAGCGAACACCGGGGAGCTGTTTTTT
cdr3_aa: CASSGGVANTGELFF

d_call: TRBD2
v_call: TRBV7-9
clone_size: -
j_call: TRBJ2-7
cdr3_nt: TGTGCCAGCAGCCCCCAAGACTGGGGCGGGAGGAGATACGAGCAGTACTTC
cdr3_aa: CASSPQDWGGRRYEQYF

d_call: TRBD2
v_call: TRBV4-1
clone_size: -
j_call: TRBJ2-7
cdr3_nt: TGCGCCAGCAGCCAAGATCAGGAACTAGCGGGAATAACCTACGAGCAGTACTTC
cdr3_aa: CASSQDQELAGITYEQYF

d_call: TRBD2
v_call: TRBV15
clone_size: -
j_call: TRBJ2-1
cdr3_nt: TGTGCCACTGAGCGGGAGGACAATGAGCAGTTCTTC
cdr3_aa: CATEREDNEQFF

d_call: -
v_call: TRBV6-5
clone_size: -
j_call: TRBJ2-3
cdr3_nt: TGTGCCAGCAGTTACGTCGGAACCAGCACAGATACGCAGTATTTT
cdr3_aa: CASSYVGTSTDTQYF

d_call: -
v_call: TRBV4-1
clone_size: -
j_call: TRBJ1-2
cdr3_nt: TGCGCCAGCACCCTTGAACTCGGGGGGAACTATGGCTACACCTTC
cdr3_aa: CASTLELGGNYGYTF

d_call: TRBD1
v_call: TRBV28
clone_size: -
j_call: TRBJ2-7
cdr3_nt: TGTGCCAGCAGGGTCCCTCGGACAGGGGGCCCGTACGAGCAGTACTTC
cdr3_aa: CASRVPRTGGPYEQYF

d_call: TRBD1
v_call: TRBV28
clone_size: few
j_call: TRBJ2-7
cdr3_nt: TGTGCCAGCAGAACCGTGGGGACAGGGTACTACGAGCAGTACTTC
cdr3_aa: CASRTVGTGYYEQYF

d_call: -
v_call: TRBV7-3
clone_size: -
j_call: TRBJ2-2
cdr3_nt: TGTGCCAGCAGCTTAGGGACTGGCGGGGAGCTGTTTTTT
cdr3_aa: CASSLGTGGELFF

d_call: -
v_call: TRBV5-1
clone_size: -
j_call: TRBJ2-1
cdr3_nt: TGCGCCAGCAGCTTGGGGCTAGCGAGATGGAGAACCTACAATGAGCAGTTCTTC
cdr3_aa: CASSLGLARWRTYNEQFF

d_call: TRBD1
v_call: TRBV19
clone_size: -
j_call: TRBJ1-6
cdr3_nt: TGTGCCAGTAGTGAACCGGGACAGATAAGCTCCTATAATTCACCCCTCCACTTT
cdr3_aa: CASSEPGQISSYNSPLHF

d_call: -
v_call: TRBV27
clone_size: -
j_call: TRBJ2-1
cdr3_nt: TGTGCCAGCGCTGGGGATGAGCAGTTCTTC
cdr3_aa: CASAGDEQFF

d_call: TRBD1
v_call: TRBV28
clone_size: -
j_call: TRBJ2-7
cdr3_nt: TGTGCCAGCACGACCCCTGGACAGGGGGCCAGAGGCGAGCAGTACTTC
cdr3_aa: CASTTPGQGARGEQYF

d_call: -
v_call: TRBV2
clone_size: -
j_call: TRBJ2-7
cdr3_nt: TGTGCCAGCAGTGGTCGGGGGGCCGCCTACGAGCAGTACTTC
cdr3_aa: CASSGRGAAYEQYF

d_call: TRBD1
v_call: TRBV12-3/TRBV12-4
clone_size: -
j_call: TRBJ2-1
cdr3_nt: TGTGCCAGCAGTGTTGACAGGGAGCTTGAGCAGTTCTTC
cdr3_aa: CASSVDRELEQFF

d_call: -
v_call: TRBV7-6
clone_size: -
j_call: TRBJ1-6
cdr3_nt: TGTGCCAGCAGCTCCGAGAGGGACCACTATAATTCACCCCTCCACTTT
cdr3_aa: CASSSERDHYNSPLHF

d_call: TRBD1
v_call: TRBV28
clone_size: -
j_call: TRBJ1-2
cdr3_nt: TGTGCCAGCAGTTTATCCCTCGGGACAGACTACTATGGCTACACCTTC
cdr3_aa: CASSLSLGTDYYGYTF

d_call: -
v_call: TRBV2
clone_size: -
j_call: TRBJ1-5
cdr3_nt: TGTGCCAGCGGGAGAGAGAACACAGGTCAGCCCCAGCATTTT
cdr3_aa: CASGRENTGQPQHF

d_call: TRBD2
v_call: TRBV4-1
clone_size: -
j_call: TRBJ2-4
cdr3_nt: TGCGCCAGCAGCCAAGACGGGACTAGTCGTATGATTAACATTCAGTACTTC
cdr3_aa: CASSQDGTSRMINIQYF

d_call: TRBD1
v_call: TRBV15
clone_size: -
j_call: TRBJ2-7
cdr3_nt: TGTGCCACCAGCGGCGGGGACAGGGCCTACGAGCAGTACTTC
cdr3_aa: CATSGGDRAYEQYF

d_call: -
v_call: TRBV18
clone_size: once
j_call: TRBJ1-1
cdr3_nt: TGTGCCAGCTCACCAAACAGGGCGGGGGGCACTGAAGCTTTCTTT
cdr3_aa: CASSPNRAGGTEAFF

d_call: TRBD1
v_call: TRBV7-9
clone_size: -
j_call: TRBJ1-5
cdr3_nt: TGTGCCAGCAGCCCAGAGGGGGCTCAGCCCCAGCATTTT
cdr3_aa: CASSPEGAQPQHF

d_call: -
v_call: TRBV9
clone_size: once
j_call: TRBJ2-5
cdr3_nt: TGTGCCAGCAGCGTAGGAGACTCAAAGTCGGAGACCCAGTACTTC
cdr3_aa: CASSVGDSKSETQYF

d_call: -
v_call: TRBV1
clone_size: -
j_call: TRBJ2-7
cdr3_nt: TGCACCAGCAGCCTAGTAGCGGGCGCGAGTAGCTACGAGCAGTACTTC
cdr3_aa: CTSSLVAGASSYEQYF

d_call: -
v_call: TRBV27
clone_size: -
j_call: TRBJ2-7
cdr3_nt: TGTGCCAGCAGTTTATCGAGAGTGGGGGGCTCCTACGAGCAGTACTTC
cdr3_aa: CASSLSRVGGSYEQYF

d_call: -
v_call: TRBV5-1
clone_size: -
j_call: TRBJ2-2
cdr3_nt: TGCGCCAGCAGCTTGGCCGCAAACACCGGGGAGCTGTTTTTT
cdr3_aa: CASSLAANTGELFF

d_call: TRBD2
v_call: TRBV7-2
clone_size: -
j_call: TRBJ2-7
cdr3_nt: TGTGCCAGCAGCAAAACGTCCCTAGCGGGAGATTTACTTTACGAGCAGTACTTC
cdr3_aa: CASSKTSLAGDLLYEQYF

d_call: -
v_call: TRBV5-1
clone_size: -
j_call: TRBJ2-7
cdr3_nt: TGCGCCAGCAGGTGGAGAACTGATTACGAGCAGTACTTC
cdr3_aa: CASRWRTDYEQYF

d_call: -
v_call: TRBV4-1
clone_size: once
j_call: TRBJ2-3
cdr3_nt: TGCGCCAGCAGCCAAGATGTTAACGCATGGGGCACAGATACGCAGTATTTT
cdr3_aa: CASSQDVNAWGTDTQYF

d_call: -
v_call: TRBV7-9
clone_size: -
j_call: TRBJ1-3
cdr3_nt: TGTGCCAGCAGCTTAAACCAGGGGAGCTCTGGAAACACCATATATTTT
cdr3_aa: CASSLNQGSSGNTIYF